These 23 T cell receptor beta chains were sequenced from one sample in a study of OX40 agonist ivuxolimab in advanced cancers. The library was made by the immunoSEQ multiplex PCR assay. In its TCRdb copy, this immuneACCESS table keeps in-frame sequences only and misses some clones. Where compared with another copy, unresolved V genes explain less than half of these, and the others have no known cause. The sample table lists about 73,000 clones, around 86% of them with a count of one. The top ten constitute nearly 8% of the sample. The source material was CD4+ or CD8+ T cells sorted from blood, sampled in a trial of the OX40 agonist ivuxolimab. These TCRs come from an adult with an advanced solid tumor such as melanoma, head and neck, liver or kidney cancer.

The chain employs TRBV5-1 and TRBJ2-2; TRBD2 aligns across 13 bases. Trimming at V came to 4 bases and at J to 4 bases, leaving 4 bases not matched to a gene. The CDR3 runs to 16 residues. Germline values: CDR1 SGHRS, CDR2 YFSETQ. The CDR3 nucleotides read TGCGCCAGCAGCGGACTAGCGGGAGCTCCCACCGGGGAGCTGTTTTTT. It yields the protein CASSGLAGAPTGELFF.

The V and J genes are TRBV18 and TRBJ2-2; D could derive from TRBD1 or TRBD2 (5 bases each). Germline CDR1 KGHSH, CDR2 LQKENI. CDR3 length: 16 amino acids. V was pared by 4 bases and J by 1 base, with 13 bases between. The CDR3 spells CASSLPGTVNTGELFF. CDR3 in DNA: TGTGCCAGCTCACTCCCCGGGACGGTGAACACCGGGGAGCTGTTTTTT.

This chain connects TRBV18 to TRBJ1-1, with D possibly matching TRBD1 (6 bases). Trimming stripped 2 bases from V and 1 base from J, with 8 bases between. The CDR3 extends over 14 amino acids. Germline V gene lookup returns CDR1 KGHSH and CDR2 LQKENI. CDR3 DNA sequence: TGTGCCAGCTCACCAGGGACATCGAACACTGAAGCTTTCTTT. It is translated as CASSPGTSNTEAFF.

In its sample, this clone was seen a few times. V and J are TRBV12-5 and TRBJ1-2; 7 nucleotides align to TRBD1. V gave up 6 bases and J gave up 3 bases; unmatched junction bases: 13. Germline CDR1 is LGHNT and CDR2 is FRNRAP. The CDR3 spans 16 residues. DNA of the CDR3: TGTGCTAGTGGGCGGCTCGGGACAGATTTTTACTATGGCTACACCTTC. It is translated as CASGRLGTDFYYGYTF.

V is TRBV7-8 and J is TRBJ1-2; 8 nucleotides match TRBD1. After removal of 5 bases from V and 3 bases from J, the junction contained 8 bases not matched to a gene. The CDR3 has 15 amino acids. Germline assignment: CDR1 SGHVS and CDR2 FQNEAQ. The CDR3, as DNA: TGTGCCAGCAGCCCACGACAGGGGCCCTACTATGGCTACACCTTC. It is translated as CASSPRQGPYYGYTF.

As concerns this clone: One junction end does not reproduce the germline sequence, and a read error may be involved. The rearrangement uses TRBV7-9 and TRBJ2-3, with 9 bases lining up with TRBD2. The germline V gene encodes CDR1 SEHNR and CDR2 FQNEAQ (reference sequence). The CDR3 is 14 amino acids. Here the CDR3 reads CASSLAGVWDTQYF. As DNA, the CDR3 is TGTGCCAGCAGTTTAGCGGGAGTGTGGGATACGCAGTATTTT.

This clone was found a few times. This chain connects TRBV5-1 to TRBJ2-7; 7 nucleotides align to TRBD2. There are 16 residues in the CDR3. Looked up from germline, CDR1 is SGHRS and CDR2 is YFSETQ. The V gene end was trimmed by 4 bases and the J gene end by 5 bases; junction bases not matched to a gene: 15. The CDR3 bases are TGCGCCAGCAGCCACGGGGGGAGGGACCTCCGCCACGAGCAGTACTTC. Protein sequence: CASSHGGRDLRHEQYF.

This chain uses TRBV7-3 with TRBJ2-7; D not resolved. V lost 0 bases and J lost 6, with 15 bases in between. Germline V gene lookup returns CDR1 SGHTA and CDR2 FQGTGA. The CDR3 length is 15 residues. For the CDR3, the DNA is TGTGCCAGCAGCTTAACTGGTTCTAGTTTAGGCGAGCAGTACTTC. This translates into CASSLTGSSLGEQYF. The complete variable domain, with remaining parts taken from reference TRBV7-3 and TRBJ2-7, reads GAGVSQTPSNKVTEKGKYVELRCDPISGHTALYWYRQSLGQGPEFLIYFQGTGAADDSGLPNDRFFAVRPEGSVSTLKIQRTERGDSAVYLCASSLTGSSLGEQYFGPGTRLTVT.

There are a few counts of this clone. V usage is TRBV6-4 and J usage is TRBJ1-5; the match to TRBD1 covers 8 bases. With V trimmed by 4 bases and J by 0 bases, 5 bases remained unmatched. Germline CDR1 is MRHNA and CDR2 is SNTAGT. This CDR3 contains 16 residues. CDR3 sequence reads: CASSGGDRNSNQPQHF. The CDR3 DNA sequence: TGTGCCAGCAGTGGGGGGGACAGGAATAGCAATCAGCCCCAGCATTTT.

This clone was observed a single time. The chain joins TRBV28 to TRBJ1-4; TRBD1 aligns across 8 bases. This CDR3 spans 12 amino acids. V lost 4 bases to trimming and J lost 11 bases; unmatched junction nucleotides: 3. Germline loops: CDR1 MDHEN, CDR2 SYDVKM. Here the CDR3 DNA reads TGTGCCAGCAGTTCCCGGACAGGGAAACTGTTTTTT. Translated: CASSSRTGKLFF.

The V call is TRBV27, the J call TRBJ2-2; D unclear. Deletions cut 5 bases from V and 0 bases from J, with 16 bases between. This CDR3 region has 17 residues. Germline V gives CDR1 MNHEY, CDR2 SMNVEV (reference sequence). CDR3 sequence: CASSPRRLPTNTGELFF. The DNA for the CDR3 is TGTGCCAGCAGTCCCCGGCGTCTACCGACGAACACCGGGGAGCTGTTTTTT.

The V and J genes are TRBV5-1 and TRBJ1-4, with D uncertain. In germline, CDR1 is SGHRS, CDR2 YFSETQ. Trimming left V 2 bases short and J 7 bases short, with 9 bases between. The CDR3 runs to 13 residues. The DNA for the CDR3 is TGCGCCAGCAGCTTTTACGGTGGTGAAAAACTGTTTTTT. It is translated as CASSFYGGEKLFF.

V gene TRBV2 combines with J gene TRBJ2-2, with D perhaps matching TRBD2 (7 bases). CDR3 length: 15 residues. Germline V lookup: CDR1 SNHLY, CDR2 FYNNEI. V lost 2 bases and J 7 bases, leaving 14 bases between the germline ends. This CDR3 reads CASSERGADVGELFF. DNA for the CDR3: TGTGCCAGCAGTGAACGGGGGGCCGATGTCGGGGAGCTGTTTTTT. The full variable domain, in which reference TRBV2 and TRBJ2-2 provide the parts outside the CDR3, is EPEVTQTPSHQVTQMGQEVILRCVPISNHLYFYWYRQILGQKVEFLVSFYNNEISEKSEIFDDQFSVERPDGSNFTLKIRSTKLEDSAMYFCASSERGADVGELFFGEGSRLTVL.

The chain couples TRBV6-4 to TRBJ2-1; 9 bases agree with TRBD1. The CDR3 has 14 amino acids. Germline CDR1 MRHNA, CDR2 SNTAGT. Trimming took 5 bases from V and 4 from J; bases not matched to a gene: 3. The CDR3 protein is CASSRQGGYNEQFF. The CDR3 region has the DNA TGTGCCAGCAGTCGACAGGGGGGATACAATGAGCAGTTCTTC.

This chain links TRBV11-3 with TRBJ2-7, with a tentative D call TRBD2 (5 bases). The CDR3 is 14 residues long. With 1 base removed from V and 3 bases from J, the gap between germline ends came to 10 bases. The germline V gene has CDR1 SGHNT and CDR2 YENEEA. The CDR3 DNA follows: TGTGCCAGCAGCTTAGGTGGGAGTAGCTACGAGCAGTACTTC. Amino acid sequence: CASSLGGSSYEQYF.

The J gene is TRBJ2-5, the V gene TRBV4-3; D gene uncertain. Germline V gene sequence: CDR1 LGHNA, CDR2 YSLEER. The V and J ends lost 4 bases and 5 bases respectively, with 8 bases between them. This CDR3 comprises 12 residues. This CDR3 is CASSLSGETQYF. The CDR3 DNA reads TGCGCCAGCAGCCTAAGTGGGGAGACCCAGTACTTC.

V usage is TRBV18 and J usage is TRBJ2-7; perhaps D is TRBD1 or TRBD2 (5 bases each). This CDR3 contains 13 residues. Germline-derived CDR1 and CDR2 are KGHSH and LQKENI. V was clipped by 3 bases and J by 6 bases, with 12 bases between them. Here the CDR3 reads CASSPGTAGEQYF. As DNA, the CDR3 is TGTGCCAGCTCACCGGGGACCGCGGGCGAGCAGTACTTC.

V gene TRBV30 combines with J gene TRBJ2-1, with TRBD1 matching 9 bases. The CDR3 sequence is 15 residues long. J was trimmed by 4 bases and V by 7 bases; bases with no gene match: 11. Per the germline V gene, CDR1 is GTSNPN and CDR2 is SVGIG (reference sequence). As DNA, the CDR3 is TGTGCCTCCTCTCCCACAGGGGGCTTTTACAATGAGCAGTTCTTC. This codes for CASSPTGGFYNEQFF. Using reference TRBV30 and TRBJ2-1 for the parts outside the CDR3, the full variable domain is SQTIHQWPATLVQPVGSPLSLECTVEGTSNPNLYWYRQAAGRGLQLLFYSVGIGQISSEVPQNLSASRPQDRQFILSSKKLLLSDSGFYLCASSPTGGFYNEQFFGPGTRLTVL.

The rearrangement uses TRBV18 and TRBJ1-1; 7 positions agree with TRBD1. V shed 6 bases and J 5 bases; nucleotides not matched to a gene: 6. This CDR3 is built from 13 residues. Per germline, CDR1 KGHSH and CDR2 LQKENI. CDR3 DNA sequence: TGTGCCAGCTCCATGTCAGGGGGGACTGAAGCTTTCTTT. Translation: CASSMSGGTEAFF.

The V call is TRBV5-1, the J call TRBJ1-1; 9 bases are shared with TRBD1. Germline V lookup: CDR1 SGHRS, CDR2 YFSETQ. Trimming cost V 0 bases and J 4 bases; bases outside gene matches: 4. CDR3 length: 15 amino acids. The CDR3 is CASSLGTGVGTEAFF. DNA of the CDR3: TGCGCCAGCAGCTTGGGGACAGGGGTTGGCACTGAAGCTTTCTTT.

V is TRBV5-1 and J is TRBJ1-2, with 7 bases aligning to TRBD1. CDR3 length equals 14 residues. The germline gives CDR1 SGHRS, CDR2 YFSETQ. V gave up 0 bases and J gave up 6 bases; unmatched junction bases: 5. CDR3 protein: CASSLDGQGDGYTF. CDR3 bases: TGCGCCAGCAGCTTGGACGGCCAGGGGGATGGCTACACCTTC.

J is TRBJ2-5 and V is TRBV29-1, with D hard to call. Trimming cost V 0 bases and J 5 bases, with 7 bases left between them. The germline V gene encodes CDR1 SQVTM and CDR2 ANQGSEA. CDR3 length: 12 residues. The CDR3 loop is CSVEDARETQYF. As DNA, the CDR3 is TGCAGCGTTGAAGACGCTCGGGAGACCCAGTACTTC.

The V and J genes are TRBV19 and TRBJ1-1; maybe TRBD1 (5 bases). The CDR3 runs 12 residues. From germline, CDR1 is LNHDA and CDR2 SQIVND (reference sequence). V dropped 5 bases and J dropped 6 bases, with 10 bases sitting between them. The CDR3 region is CASSERGAEAFF. CDR3 bases: TGTGCCAGTAGTGAGAGAGGGGCTGAAGCTTTCTTT.